These 8 T cell receptor beta chains originate from one sample sequenced in a study of control samples from healthy donors and cancer patients. TCRdb's table, derived via immunoSEQ multiplex PCR, lists solely in-frame clones and lacks some. Here the sample spans around 130,000 clones, approximately 90% being singletons. Sequences were obtained from blood. These receptors were taken from a young man in good health.

V usage is TRBV7-3 and J usage is TRBJ2-1, with TRBD2 matching 13 bases. This CDR3 region has 16 residues. The ends lost 4 bases at V and 2 bases at J; junction bases unmatched: 2. Germline-derived CDR1 and CDR2 are SGHTA and FQGTGA. CDR3: CASSSGLAGAYNEQFF. CDR3 sequence (DNA): TGTGCCAGCAGCTCAGGACTAGCGGGGGCCTACAATGAGCAGTTCTTC.

The V gene is TRBV7-3, the J gene TRBJ2-3, with 13 bases aligning to TRBD2. CDR3 length equals 17 residues. Losses at the gene ends were 3 bases for V and 1 base for J; bases not matched to a gene: 4. Per the germline V gene, CDR1 is SGHTA and CDR2 is FQGTGA. The CDR3 DNA reads TGTGCCAGCAGCTTCAGAGGGACTAGCGGGGGCACAGATACGCAGTATTTT. It translates to CASSFRGTSGGTDTQYF.

The chain employs TRBV19 and TRBJ1-2, with 7 bases matching TRBD1. Germline V CDR1 and CDR2: LNHDA, SQIVND (reference sequence). The CDR3 runs 14 residues. V trimming: 6 bases; J trimming: 2 bases; junction bases outside the gene matches: 6. The CDR3 DNA sequence: TGTGCCAGTAGGCGGACAGGTTTAAACTATGGCTACACCTTC. Translated, it gives CASRRTGLNYGYTF.

The V gene is TRBV5-1, the J gene TRBJ2-3; either TRBD1 or TRBD2 may fit D (6 bases each). The CDR3 is 15 amino acids. V gave up 5 bases and J gave up 1 base, with 14 bases separating them. CDR1 is SGHRS, CDR2 YFSETQ, per germline. The CDR3 bases are TGCGCCAGCAGACGCGGGACACTGCGCACAGATACGCAGTATTTT. It translates to CASRRGTLRTDTQYF.

The table lists this clone with a count of one. The chain joins TRBV11-2 to TRBJ1-4, with 9 positions matching TRBD1. Germline lookup yields CDR1 SGHAT and CDR2 FQNNGV. V dropped 7 bases and J dropped 7; count of bases not matched to a gene: 7. CDR3 size: 14 residues. The CDR3 sequence: CASKGTGWGEKLFF. CDR3 sequence (DNA): TGTGCCAGCAAAGGGACAGGGTGGGGTGAAAAACTGTTTTTT.

The chain's CDR3 is CATSDRYQPQHF. Here the CDR3 DNA reads TGTGCCACCAGTGATCGATATCAGCCCCAGCATTTT. The chain carries TRBV24-1 and TRBJ1-5; no clear D. The germline CDR1 and CDR2 sequences are KGHDR and SFDVKD. V dropped 3 bases and J dropped 5 bases, with 4 bases sitting between them. The length of the CDR3 is 12 residues.

V usage is TRBV27 and J usage is TRBJ2-2; TRBD1 matches 10 bases. Trimming took 7 bases from V and 4 from J; bases not matched to a gene: 9. The germline V gene encodes CDR1 MNHEY and CDR2 SMNVEV (reference sequence). CDR3 size: 16 residues. DNA for the CDR3: TGTGCCAGCAAGGATGGGGGACAGGGGCCCACCGGGGAGCTGTTTTTT. Translated: CASKDGGQGPTGELFF.

The chain joins TRBV18 to TRBJ2-3; D perhaps matches TRBD1 (6 bases). Looked up from germline, CDR1 is KGHSH and CDR2 is LQKENI. This CDR3 comprises 16 residues. Trimming took 3 bases from V and 2 from J, leaving 15 bases between them. The CDR3 protein is CASSPRRDTLTDTQYF. In DNA, the CDR3 is TGTGCCAGCTCACCGAGAAGGGACACTCTCACAGATACGCAGTATTTT.